This T cell receptor (beta chain) was recovered during a study of graft-versus-host responses after intestinal transplantation. Generated by immunoSEQ multiplex PCR, the TCRdb table keeps only in-frame clones and is missing some. The data hold some 12,000 clones, with under 85% observed a single time. The CDR3 consists of 14 residues. The V gene's germline CDR1 is SGDLS and CDR2 YYNGEE. Trimming left V 0 bases short and J 12 bases short, with 18 bases between. Processing of graft tissue released intraepithelial and lamina propria lymphocytes. Study-wide points: GvH clonotypes were identified within recipient marrow, with a subset emerging first in ileum or blood. HvG clone declines early post-transplant were associated with peak circulating GvH levels.

With respect to this clone: Its antigen is unknown.

This receptor was obtained from a human patient who received an intestinal transplant, so some T cells may come from the graft donor. This material consisted of ileum tissue, taken 23 days after intestinal transplant. The chain joins TRBV9 to TRBJ1-2; D not resolved. CDR3 region: CASSVATIGRPNTF. CDR3 nucleotides: TGTGCCAGCAGCGTAGCTACAATCGGGCGGCCAAACACCTTC.